This TCR beta chain was identified in a study of identical twins (dated by TCRdb to the mid-2010s). Context from the whole study: To test whether fetal clonotypes persist, the study used deep sequencing on TCR alpha and beta repertoires from monozygotic twins, unrelated adults of various ages, and cord blood. To rule out contamination, replicate twin experiments were performed at different times with different library preparation protocols. Beyond this particular receptor, the publication reports: Conclusions relied on cross-sectional statistical analysis, since the same donors could not be followed over many years. A weaker excess of twin sharing was found in beta out-of-frame sequences because the signal-to-noise ratio was lowered by fewer shared sequences. Compared with coincidental sharing between unrelated individuals, out-of-frame TCR alpha sequences shared between twins had an excess of sequences with low generation probability. Invariant T cells such as MAIT and iNKT could partly confound zero-insertion analyses, although diverse VJ usage argued against such confounding for most clonotypes. In monozygotic twins, recombination models systematically underestimated out-of-frame TCR alpha sharing, but the models matched the sharing seen between unrelated individuals. Abundant cord blood beta clonotypes had fewer insertions, young adult naive repertoires showed a similar but weaker trend, and memory repertoires showed no such trend.

Every donor in the study was a healthy Caucasian. The twin cohort comprised three pairs of female monozygotic twins, all aged about 18 to 29 years. The RNA used for TCR libraries was isolated from peripheral blood mononuclear cells. Receptors were amplified or captured by 5' RACE. Instrument used: Illumina HiSeq 2000. Template switching added a universal primer binding site, and the final cDNA carried a unique molecular identifier that allowed TCR cDNA molecules to be counted accurately. First-strand cDNA for TCR alpha and beta chains was synthesized from specific primers in the conserved constant-segment region. To control for contamination, every cDNA library was double barcoded, receiving both a SMART-Mk sample barcode and Illumina barcodes. Two successive PCR steps introduced TruSeq adapter sequences along with Illumina sample barcodes. TCR alpha and beta cDNA libraries were sequenced on the Illumina HiSeq platform with custom primers. Per the authors' processing: Unique molecular identifiers were extracted from raw reads with MiGEC, and CDR3 positions were determined with MiXCR. Recombination models were inferred per individual with the repgenHMM and IGoR tools using an EM algorithm. Shared clonotypes were analyzed with the tcR package in R, and sharing was normalized by the product of cloneset sizes. Out-of-frame nonproductive sequences were analyzed to study raw recombination free of thymic and clonal selection effects. The public sequencing data were trimmed at Q25 with fastp and processed into clonotypes with MiXCR by TCRdb, which kept only in-frame beta chains. All rows with the same CDR3 protein become a single entry with the most common DNA and genes. The V and J calls and clone size are TCRdb's, not the authors'. The sample table shows hundreds of thousands of distinct CDR3 sequences, and 18% are seen once. The ten largest clones represent approximately 14% of the sample.

This clonotype turned up a few times. Its antigen remains undetermined. Qualities for individual bases were not recorded, and no much larger clone is one base off. Sequences SGDLS (CDR1) and YYNGEE (CDR2) are obtained from the germline V gene. The germline V and J ends show losses of 0 bases and 4 bases respectively, and no gene match explains 10 bases of the junction. Inclusive of the bounding cysteine and phenylalanine, the CDR3 is 17 residues long. Only CDR3 DNA is held: 51 bases, read in frame from base 1. This sample was also put to use in a study of T cells expressing NK-cell markers. The second investigation adds: Three sorted T-cell subsets (CD3+CD56+NKG2C+, CD3+CD56+NKG2C- and CD3+CD56-NKG2C+) from under 10 donors had their TCR beta-chain repertoires profiled. Among the eight sequenced donors, only one was HCMV-seronegative, while the other seven were HCMV-seropositive. To restrict sorting to alphabetaTCR-expressing T cells, an anti-gammadeltaTCR antibody was added in several experiments. In six donors, the dominant CD3+CD56+NKG2C+ clonotypes were among the top 10 CD8+ clonotypes and accounted for roughly 1.0-7.0% of CD8+ T cells. Those dominant clonotypes were again the most abundant among CD3+CD56-NKG2C+ cells in a handful of donors, at roughly 28.3-65%. Whether the expanded NKG2C-expressing T cell clones were specific for HCMV antigens was left unclear. Randomly selected healthy volunteers, three men and five women, were used as the eight sequenced donors. To determine HCMV serostatus, a commercial ELISA kit was used to detect HCMV-specific IgG in serum. Bulk peripheral blood T-cell repertoires were additionally sequenced from unsorted PBMC for over 5 donors. Reads were demultiplexed and grouped by UMI with MIGEC, and clonotypes were assembled and quantified with MiTCR. To exclude erroneous sequences, only TCR cDNA sequences supported by at least two reads were retained. The tcR package was used for downstream repertoire analysis, with clonotypes matched between fractions based on CDR3 nucleotide sequence plus V segment. VDJmatch was used to annotate antigen specificity against VDJdb, with one amino acid substitution in CDR3 permitted.

The V and J genes are TRBV9 and TRBJ2-1, with 7 bases in between that match TRBD2. The TCR comes from a woman aged 18-29 years in good health. Sequenced material: PBMCs. The CDR3 region has the sequence CASSVGMGLAVYNEQFF. The nucleotides are TGTGCCAGCAGCGTAGGAATGGGTCTAGCGGTTTACAATGAGCAGTTCTTC.